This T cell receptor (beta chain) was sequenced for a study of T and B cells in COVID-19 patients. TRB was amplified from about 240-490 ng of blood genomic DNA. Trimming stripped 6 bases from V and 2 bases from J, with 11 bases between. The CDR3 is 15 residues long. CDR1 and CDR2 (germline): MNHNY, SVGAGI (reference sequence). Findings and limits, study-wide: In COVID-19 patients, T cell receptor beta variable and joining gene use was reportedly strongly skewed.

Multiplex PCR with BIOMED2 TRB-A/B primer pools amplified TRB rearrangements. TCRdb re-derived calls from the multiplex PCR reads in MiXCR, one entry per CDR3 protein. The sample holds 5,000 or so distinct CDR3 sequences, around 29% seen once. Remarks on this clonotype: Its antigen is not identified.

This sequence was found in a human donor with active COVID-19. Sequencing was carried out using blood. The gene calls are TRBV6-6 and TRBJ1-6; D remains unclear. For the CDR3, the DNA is TGTGCCAGCAGCGATGTGGGTCCCTATAATTCACCCCTCCACTTT. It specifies CASSDVGPYNSPLHF.